This TCR beta chain was obtained from a study of cytomegalovirus exposure and HLA in healthy donors. Use of 60 Vbeta and 13 Jbeta primers characterized the PCR. Here immunoSEQ multiplex PCR was the method, and the copy in TCRdb shows in-frame clones only, minus some. The sample lists 150,000 to 200,000 clones, around 82% occurring once. V was trimmed by 5 bases and J by 10 bases, leaving 12 bases between them. The CDR3 runs 10 residues. Germline CDR1 reads SQVTM; CDR2 reads ANQGSEA. In regard to this clone: Its antigen is unidentified.

The study's findings and limits: Some highly shared sequence variants likely arose as a pipeline artifact.

The chain carries TRBV29-1 and TRBJ2-7, with D perhaps TRBD2 (6 bases). The receptor was isolated from a man aged 18-30 years in good health and CMV-seronegative. Material for sequencing was PBMCs. CDR3 in amino acids: CSVKVGGQYF. The CDR3 bases are TGCAGCGTTAAGGTGGGGGGACAGTACTTC.